A single sample is the source of the 9 T cell receptor beta chains below, sequenced in a study of T cells in Graves' hyperthyroidism and ophthalmopathy. Regions amplified from RNA transcripts were the TCR beta CDR3 regions. HTBI primers were used for first-round RT-PCR of the TCR CDR3. TCRdb reprocessed the multiplex PCR reads via MiXCR and lists one record per CDR3 protein. The sample includes approximately 430,000 distinct CDR3 sequences, approximately 14% seen only once; the top ten take 7.5% to 9%. Sequenced sample: blood. The receptors derive from a woman under 30 with Graves' hyperthyroidism.

This clonotype has ten or more counts. The V and J genes are TRBV9 and TRBJ2-3; possible D gene TRBD2, 5 bases. This CDR3 region has 14 residues. Per the germline V gene, CDR1 is SGDLS and CDR2 is YYNGEE. V was cut by 4 bases and J by 2 bases, with 11 bases left in between. The CDR3 region is CASSSGLDTDTQYF. The CDR3 region has the DNA TGTGCCAGCAGCTCCGGACTCGACACAGATACGCAGTATTTT.

This clonotype was counted ten times or more. CDR3: CATSREEINQPQHF. The CDR3 DNA reads TGTGCCACCAGCAGAGAGGAGATCAATCAGCCCCAGCATTTT. This chain links TRBV15 with TRBJ1-5; D is ambiguous. The ends were cut back, 0 bases at V and 3 bases at J, with 6 bases in the middle. The length of the CDR3 is 14 residues. The V gene's germline CDR1 is LNHNV and CDR2 YYDKDF (reference sequence).

A note on this clonotype: This CDR3 fails to terminate in the conserved phenylalanine or tryptophan, so it likely reflects a read error. The DNA is omitted, as the CDR3 cannot be located on it reliably, and the CDR3 follows TCRdb's listing. The gene calls are TRBV4-2 and TRBJ2-7; the table's D gene call, TRBD2, was not cross checked with the DNA. Germline CDR1 is LGHNA and CDR2 is YNFKEQ. The CDR3 extends over 10 residues, inclusive of both ends. CDR3 amino acids: CASSQGRTTD.

This clonotype was detected ten times or more. The chain recombines TRBV29-1 with TRBJ1-2; D ambiguous. V was shortened by 2 bases and J by 3 bases, with 7 bases between the two germline ends. The CDR3 is 12 amino acids. CDR1 is SQVTM and CDR2 is ANQGSEA in the germline V gene. In DNA form, the CDR3 reads TGCAGCGTTGAACGGGGAGACTATGGCTACACCTTC. Residues: CSVERGDYGYTF.

The chain links TRBV3-1 to TRBJ1-4; 8 nucleotides line up with TRBD1. This CDR3 region has 18 residues. CDR1 and CDR2 (germline): LGHDT, YNNKEL (reference sequence). V shed 7 bases, J shed 7 bases, and the junction held 20 bases outside the gene matches. DNA of the CDR3: TGTGCCAGCAAACACTACGGGACAGGCCTAGGAGACAGTGAAAAACTGTTTTTT. This sequence encodes CASKHYGTGLGDSEKLFF.

This clonotype was recorded at least ten times. V usage is TRBV7-3 and J usage is TRBJ2-1; 11 positions agree with TRBD2. Germline-derived CDR1 and CDR2 are SGHTA and FQGTGA. The CDR3 consists of 15 residues. Losses at the gene ends were 5 bases for V and 8 bases for J; bases not matched to a gene: 8. CDR3 in amino acids: CASSPTSGIRHEQFF. CDR3 DNA: TGTGCCAGCAGCCCGACTAGCGGGATAAGGCATGAGCAGTTCTTC.

This chain uses TRBV12-3 or TRBV12-4 with TRBJ2-3, with 8 positions matching TRBD2. The junction had 13 bases not matched to a gene; V was cut back by 5 bases and J by 6 bases. The CDR3 loop spans 16 amino acids. The CDR3 is CASSPGTREPHDTQYF. CDR3 bases: TGTGCCAGCAGTCCAGGGACTAGGGAGCCCCACGATACGCAGTATTTT.

Many counts were recorded for this clonotype. This chain joins TRBV11-3 and TRBJ2-7, with D tentatively TRBD1 (5 bases). The CDR3 spans 13 residues. Trimming removed 3 bases at V and 6 bases at J, with 12 bases between. The germline gives CDR1 SGHNT, CDR2 YENEEA. CDR3 region: CASSLGIRGEQYF. DNA of the CDR3: TGTGCCAGCAGCTTGGGAATTAGGGGCGAGCAGTACTTC.

The chain joins TRBV3-1 to TRBJ2-1, with D maybe TRBD2 (5 bases). Germline V lookup: CDR1 LGHDT, CDR2 YNNKEL (reference sequence). The CDR3 is 13 residues long. Trimming removed 0 bases from V and 6 bases from J, with 6 bases in between. CDR3 in DNA: TGTGCCAGCAGCCAAGACGAGGGCAATGAGCAGTTCTTC. Translating it yields CASSQDEGNEQFF.